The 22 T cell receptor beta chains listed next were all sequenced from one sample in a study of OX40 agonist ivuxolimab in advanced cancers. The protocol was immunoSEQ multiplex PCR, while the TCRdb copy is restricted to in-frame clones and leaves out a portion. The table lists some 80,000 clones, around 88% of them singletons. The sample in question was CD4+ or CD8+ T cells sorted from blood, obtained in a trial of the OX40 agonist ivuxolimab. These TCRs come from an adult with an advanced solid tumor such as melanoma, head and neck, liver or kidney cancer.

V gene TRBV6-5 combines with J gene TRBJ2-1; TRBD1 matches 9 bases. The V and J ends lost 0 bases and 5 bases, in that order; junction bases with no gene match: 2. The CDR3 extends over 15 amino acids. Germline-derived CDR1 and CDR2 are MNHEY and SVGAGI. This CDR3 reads CASSYSGQGNNEQFF. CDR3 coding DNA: TGTGCCAGCAGTTACTCAGGACAGGGGAACAATGAGCAGTTCTTC.

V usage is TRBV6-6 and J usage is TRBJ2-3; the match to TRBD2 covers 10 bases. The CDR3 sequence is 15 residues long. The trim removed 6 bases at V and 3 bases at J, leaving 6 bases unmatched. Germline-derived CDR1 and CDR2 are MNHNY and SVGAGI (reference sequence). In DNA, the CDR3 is TGTGCCAGCAGCCAAGGGACTAGCGTGACAGATACGCAGTATTTT. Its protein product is CASSQGTSVTDTQYF.

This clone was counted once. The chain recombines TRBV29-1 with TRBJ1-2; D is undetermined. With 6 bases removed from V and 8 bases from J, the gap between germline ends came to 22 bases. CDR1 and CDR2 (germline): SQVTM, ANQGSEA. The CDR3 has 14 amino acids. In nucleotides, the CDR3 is TGCAGCGTCATTGGTGGAGAGACCCACTGGGGCTACACCTTC. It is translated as CSVIGGETHWGYTF.

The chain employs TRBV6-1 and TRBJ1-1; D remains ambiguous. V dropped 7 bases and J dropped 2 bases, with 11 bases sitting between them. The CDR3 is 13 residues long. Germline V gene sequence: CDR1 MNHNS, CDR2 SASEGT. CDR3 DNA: TGTGCCAGCAAGGTGATGGATAACACTGAAGCTTTCTTT. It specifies CASKVMDNTEAFF.

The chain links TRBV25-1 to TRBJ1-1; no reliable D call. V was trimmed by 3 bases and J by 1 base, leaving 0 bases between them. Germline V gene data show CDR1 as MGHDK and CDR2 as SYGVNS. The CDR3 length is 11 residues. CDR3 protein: CASSENTEAFF. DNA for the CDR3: TGTGCCAGCAGTGAGAACACTGAAGCTTTCTTT. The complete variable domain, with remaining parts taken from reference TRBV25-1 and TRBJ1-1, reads EADIYQTPRYLVIGTGKKITLECSQTMGHDKMYWYQQDPGMELHLIHYSYGVNSTEKGDLSSESTVSRIRTEHFPLTLESARPSHTSQYLCASSENTEAFFGQGTRLTVV.

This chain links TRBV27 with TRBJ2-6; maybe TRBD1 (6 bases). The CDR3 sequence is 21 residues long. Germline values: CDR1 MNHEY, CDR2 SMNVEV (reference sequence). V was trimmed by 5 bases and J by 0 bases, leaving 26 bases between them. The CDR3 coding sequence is TGTGCCAGCAGTCTATACTCCAACGCCGGGACAATCGGCTCTGGGGCCAACGTCCTGACTTTC. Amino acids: CASSLYSNAGTIGSGANVLTF.

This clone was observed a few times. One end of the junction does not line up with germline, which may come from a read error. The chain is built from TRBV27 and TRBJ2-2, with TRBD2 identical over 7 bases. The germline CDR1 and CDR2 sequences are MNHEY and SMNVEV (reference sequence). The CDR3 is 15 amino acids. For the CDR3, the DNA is TGTGCCAGCAGTACGCTAGCGGCCCCGCCCGGCGAGCTGTTTTTT. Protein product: CASSTLAAPPGELFF.

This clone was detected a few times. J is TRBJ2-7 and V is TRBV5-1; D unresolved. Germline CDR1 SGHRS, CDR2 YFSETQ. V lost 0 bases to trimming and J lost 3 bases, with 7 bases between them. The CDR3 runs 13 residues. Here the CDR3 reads CASSLEWGYEQYF. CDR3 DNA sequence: TGCGCCAGCAGCTTGGAGTGGGGCTACGAGCAGTACTTC.

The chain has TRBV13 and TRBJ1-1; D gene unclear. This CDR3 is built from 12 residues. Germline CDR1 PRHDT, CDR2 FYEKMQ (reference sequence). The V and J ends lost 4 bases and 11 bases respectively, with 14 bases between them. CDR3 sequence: CASSYLGPSAFF. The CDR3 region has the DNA TGTGCCAGCAGCTACCTAGGGCCCTCGGCTTTCTTT.

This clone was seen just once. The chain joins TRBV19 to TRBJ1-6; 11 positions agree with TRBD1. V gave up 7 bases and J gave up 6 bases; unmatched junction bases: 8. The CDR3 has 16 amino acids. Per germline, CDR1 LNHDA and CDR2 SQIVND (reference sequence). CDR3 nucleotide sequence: TGTGCCAGTACCGTCGGGACAGGGGGAAGTAATTCACCCCTCCACTTT. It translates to CASTVGTGGSNSPLHF.

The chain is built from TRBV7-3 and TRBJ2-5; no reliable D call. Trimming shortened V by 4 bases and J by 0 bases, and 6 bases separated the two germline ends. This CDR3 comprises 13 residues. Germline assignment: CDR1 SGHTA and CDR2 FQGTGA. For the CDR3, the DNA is TGTGCCAGCAGCTCCACAAACCAAGAGACCCAGTACTTC. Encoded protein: CASSSTNQETQYF. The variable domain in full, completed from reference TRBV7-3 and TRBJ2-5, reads GAGVSQTPSNKVTEKGKYVELRCDPISGHTALYWYRQSLGQGPEFLIYFQGTGAADDSGLPNDRFFAVRPEGSVSTLKIQRTERGDSAVYLCASSSTNQETQYFGPGTRLLVL.

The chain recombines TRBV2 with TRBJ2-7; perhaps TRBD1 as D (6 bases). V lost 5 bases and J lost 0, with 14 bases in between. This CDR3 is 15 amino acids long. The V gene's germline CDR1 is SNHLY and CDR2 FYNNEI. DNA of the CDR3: TGTGCCAGCAGTCTCACGGGACACCCCTCCTACGAGCAGTACTTC. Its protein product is CASSLTGHPSYEQYF.

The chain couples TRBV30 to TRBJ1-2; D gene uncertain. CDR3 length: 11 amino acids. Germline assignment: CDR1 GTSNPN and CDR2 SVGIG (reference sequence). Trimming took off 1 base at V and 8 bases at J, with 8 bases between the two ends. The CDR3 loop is CAWSDAWGYTF. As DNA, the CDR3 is TGTGCCTGGAGTGACGCCTGGGGCTACACCTTC. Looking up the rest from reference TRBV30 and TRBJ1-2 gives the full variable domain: SQTIHQWPATLVQPVGSPLSLECTVEGTSNPNLYWYRQAAGRGLQLLFYSVGIGQISSEVPQNLSASRPQDRQFILSSKKLLLSDSGFYLCAWSDAWGYTFGSGTRLTVV.

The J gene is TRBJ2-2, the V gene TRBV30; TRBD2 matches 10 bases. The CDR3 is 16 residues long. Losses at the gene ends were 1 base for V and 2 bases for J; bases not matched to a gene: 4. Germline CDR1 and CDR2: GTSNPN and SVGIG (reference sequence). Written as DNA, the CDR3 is TGTGCCTGGAGTGGCCTAGCGGGAGTAAACACCGGGGAGCTGTTTTTT. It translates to CAWSGLAGVNTGELFF.

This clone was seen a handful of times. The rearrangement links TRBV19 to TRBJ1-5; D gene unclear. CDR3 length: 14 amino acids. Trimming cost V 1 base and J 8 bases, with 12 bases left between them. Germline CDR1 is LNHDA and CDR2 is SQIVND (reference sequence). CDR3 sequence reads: CASSIVGVSEPQHF. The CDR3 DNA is TGTGCCAGTAGTATAGTTGGGGTGAGTGAGCCCCAGCATTTT.

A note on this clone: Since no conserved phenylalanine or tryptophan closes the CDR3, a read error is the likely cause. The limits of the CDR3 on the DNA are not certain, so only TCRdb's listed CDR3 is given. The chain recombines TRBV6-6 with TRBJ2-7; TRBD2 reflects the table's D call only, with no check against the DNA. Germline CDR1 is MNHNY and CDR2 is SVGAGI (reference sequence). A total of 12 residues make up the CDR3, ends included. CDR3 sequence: CASSPGTSLALL.

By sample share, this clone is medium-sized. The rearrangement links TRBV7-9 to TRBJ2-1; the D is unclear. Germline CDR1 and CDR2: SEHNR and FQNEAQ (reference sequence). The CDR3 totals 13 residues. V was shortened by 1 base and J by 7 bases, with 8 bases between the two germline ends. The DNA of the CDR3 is TGTGCCAGCAGCTTAGGGTCGGGTAATGAGCAGTTCTTC. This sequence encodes CASSLGSGNEQFF.

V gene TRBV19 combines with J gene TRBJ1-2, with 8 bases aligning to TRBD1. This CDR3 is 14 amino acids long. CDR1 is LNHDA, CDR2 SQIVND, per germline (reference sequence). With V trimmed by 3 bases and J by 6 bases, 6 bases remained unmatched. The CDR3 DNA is TGTGCCAGTAGTATCCGGACAGGGAGGGATGGCTACACCTTC. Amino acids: CASSIRTGRDGYTF.

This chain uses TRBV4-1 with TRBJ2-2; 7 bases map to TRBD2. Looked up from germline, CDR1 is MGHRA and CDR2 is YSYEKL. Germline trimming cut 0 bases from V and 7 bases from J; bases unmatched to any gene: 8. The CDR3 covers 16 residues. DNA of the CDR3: TGCGCCAGCAGCCAAGATACGGGGGGAGGGATCGGGGAGCTGTTTTTT. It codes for CASSQDTGGGIGELFF.

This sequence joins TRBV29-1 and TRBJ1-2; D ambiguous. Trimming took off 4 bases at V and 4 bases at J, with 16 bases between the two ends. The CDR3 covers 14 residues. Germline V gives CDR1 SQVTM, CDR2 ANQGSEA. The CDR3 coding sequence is TGCAGCGTTGGGGAAGGTCTGGCAGGCTATGGCTACACCTTC. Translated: CSVGEGLAGYGYTF.

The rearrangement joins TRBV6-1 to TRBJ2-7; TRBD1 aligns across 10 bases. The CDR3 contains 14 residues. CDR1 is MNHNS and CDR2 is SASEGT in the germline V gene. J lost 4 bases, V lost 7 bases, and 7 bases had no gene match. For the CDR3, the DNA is TGTGCCAGCACAACCGGGACAGGGGTTTACGAGCAGTACTTC. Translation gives CASTTGTGVYEQYF.

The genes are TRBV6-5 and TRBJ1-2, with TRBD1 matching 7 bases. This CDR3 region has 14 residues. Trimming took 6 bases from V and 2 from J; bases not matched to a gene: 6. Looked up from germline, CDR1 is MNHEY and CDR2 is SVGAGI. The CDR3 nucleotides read TGTGCCAGCAGGCCGGGACAGTCCAACTATGGCTACACCTTC. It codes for CASRPGQSNYGYTF.